This entry lists 4 T cell receptor beta chains sequenced from one sample in a study of T cells after yellow fever vaccination. TCRdb re-derived calls from the 5' RACE reads in MiXCR, one entry per CDR3 protein. Of approximately 450,000 distinct CDR3 sequences listed, 15% to 20% are singletons. Sample: PBMCs, taken before the yellow fever booster vaccination. The receptors here all came from a man aged 18 to 29 who received the YFV17D yellow fever vaccine.

This sequence joins TRBV7-2 and TRBJ2-5, with 9 bases aligning to TRBD2. The germline CDR1 and CDR2 sequences are SGHTA and FQGNSA. V was pared by 5 bases and J by 0 bases, with 7 bases of the junction left unmatched. The CDR3 runs 16 residues. The CDR3 coding sequence is TGTGCCAGCAGCCTAAGCGGGGGGAACTACCAAGAGACCCAGTACTTC. This translates into CASSLSGGNYQETQYF.

This clonotype was detected only a few times. This chain joins TRBV4-2 and TRBJ2-1, with 11 bases aligning to TRBD1. This CDR3 has 15 amino acids. Germline lookup yields CDR1 LGHNA and CDR2 YNFKEQ. With 4 bases clipped from V and 7 bases from J, the junction kept 6 bases outside the gene matches. CDR3 nucleotide sequence: TGTGCCAGCAGCCCCGGACAGGGGGCAACGAATGAGCAGTTCTTC. This codes for CASSPGQGATNEQFF.

The genes are TRBV12-3 or TRBV12-4 and TRBJ2-3, with D possibly being TRBD1 (5 bases). The germline V and J ends were trimmed by 7 bases and 4 bases, with 12 bases remaining between them. The CDR3 sequence is 13 residues long. The CDR3 DNA reads as TGTGCCAGCACCCCAGGACATGCAGATACGCAGTATTTT. It codes for CASTPGHADTQYF.

The chain is built from TRBV28 and TRBJ2-2; TRBD2 matches 12 bases. Germline CDR1 and CDR2: MDHEN and SYDVKM. J lost 5 bases, V lost 6 bases, and 10 bases had no gene match. This CDR3 has 17 amino acids. The CDR3 loop is CASSVITSGGTTGELFF. The CDR3 nucleotides are TGTGCCAGCAGCGTTATCACTAGCGGGGGGACTACCGGGGAGCTGTTTTTT.